The text below deals with one TCR beta chain. These data come from a study of blood T cell repertoires in COVID-19. Study summary: Samples representing acute and convalescent COVID-19 were sourced from the United States, Italy and Spain.

Per the original data handling: How many nucleated cells were present was estimated from reference gene primer amplification. Some clones are missing from TCRdb's copy, which holds only in-frame ones; the method was immunoSEQ multiplex PCR. V and J calls and clone size are those listed in that table; D and trimming were worked out from the DNA. The repertoire consists of about 75,000 clones, with around nine tenths occurring once and the leading ten covering roughly 20%. Input material: peripheral blood. The receptor comes from a human donor in a cohort sampled during active COVID-19.

CDR3 sequence: CASSLGGRGETQYF. In DNA form, the CDR3 reads TGTGCCAGCAGCTTAGGGGGGCGCGGGGAGACCCAGTACTTC. The V call is TRBV7-2, the J call TRBJ2-5, with a possible D match to TRBD1 (6 bases). With 1 base removed from V and 5 bases from J, the gap between germline ends came to 11 bases. The CDR3 is 14 residues long. The germline gives CDR1 SGHTA, CDR2 FQGNSA.